What follows are 25 T cell receptor beta chains derived from one specimen sequenced in a study of blood T cell repertoires in COVID-19. Measured with immunoSEQ multiplex PCR; TCRdb has only the in-frame clones, and not every one. The data hold approximately 80,000 clones, with about 82% observed a single time. What was sequenced was peripheral blood. Receptor source: a man aged 50 or older with COVID-19, enrolled during active disease.

This clone has more than one count but fewer than ten. The chain is built from TRBV6-1 and TRBJ1-4; possible D gene TRBD1, 6 bases. Germline lookup yields CDR1 MNHNS and CDR2 SASEGT. V was trimmed by 4 bases and J by 4 bases, leaving 16 bases between them. The CDR3 contains 16 residues. CDR3 region: CASSVITGSSNEKLFF. CDR3 DNA: TGTGCCAGCAGTGTCATAACAGGGTCGAGTAATGAAAAACTGTTTTTT.

This chain links TRBV2 with TRBJ1-3, with 7 bases that match TRBD1. With 1 base clipped from V and 4 bases from J, the junction kept 4 bases outside the gene matches. CDR3 length: 15 residues. Germline loops: CDR1 SNHLY, CDR2 FYNNEI. This CDR3 is CASSEVGTAGNTIYF. DNA of the CDR3: TGTGCCAGCAGTGAAGTCGGGACAGCCGGAAACACCATATATTTT.

This clone was counted at least ten times. The genes are TRBV7-9 and TRBJ2-1, with 7 bases lining up with TRBD2. The junction had 6 bases not matched to a gene; V was cut back by 5 bases and J by 2 bases. Germline values: CDR1 SEHNR, CDR2 FQNEAQ (reference sequence). The CDR3 extends over 15 amino acids. DNA of the CDR3: TGTGCCAGCAGCCTGATAGCGGGTCCCTACAATGAGCAGTTCTTC. Encoded protein: CASSLIAGPYNEQFF.

This clone was detected only a few times. The chain couples TRBV5-1 to TRBJ1-6; 8 bases line up with TRBD1. CDR3 length: 14 amino acids. Germline CDR1 and CDR2: SGHRS and YFSETQ. V was pared by 7 bases and J by 8 bases, with 8 bases of the junction left unmatched. The CDR3 nucleotides are TGCGCCAGCGGTCAGGGGGCGAGTGATTCACCCCTCCACTTT. Translated, it gives CASGQGASDSPLHF. The variable domain in full, completed from reference TRBV5-1 and TRBJ1-6, reads KAGVTQTPRYLIKTRGQQVTLSCSPISGHRSVSWYQQTPGQGLQFLFEYFSETQRNKGNFPGRFSGRQFSNSRSEMNVSTLELGDSALYLCASGQGASDSPLHFGNGTRLTVT.

This chain links TRBV7-9 with TRBJ1-6; unclear D gene. The germline gives CDR1 SEHNR, CDR2 FQNEAQ (reference sequence). V lost 1 base and J lost 8, with 6 bases in between. The CDR3 has 13 amino acids. The CDR3 sequence is CASSLDFDSPLHF. The CDR3 DNA follows: TGTGCCAGCAGCTTAGATTTCGATTCACCCCTCCACTTT.

The chain combines TRBV7-9 with TRBJ2-7; D remains unclear. V was trimmed by 5 bases and J by 0 bases, leaving 11 bases between them. The germline CDR1 and CDR2 sequences are SEHNR and FQNEAQ (reference sequence). The CDR3 length is 14 residues. For the CDR3, the DNA is TGTGCCAGCAGCCCATCCTCGAGCTCCTACGAGCAGTACTTC. It specifies CASSPSSSSYEQYF.

This chain connects TRBV6-1 to TRBJ2-7; a weak D match, TRBD2 (6 bases). There are 15 residues in the CDR3. Trimming took 1 base from V and 3 from J, leaving 13 bases between them. In germline, CDR1 is MNHNS, CDR2 SASEGT. The CDR3 here is CASSEEEGMGYEQYF. The CDR3 DNA sequence: TGTGCCAGCAGTGAAGAGGAGGGGATGGGCTACGAGCAGTACTTC.

Only one count was recorded for this clone. This chain connects TRBV18 to TRBJ1-1; D is perhaps TRBD1 (6 bases). Germline CDR1 is KGHSH and CDR2 is LQKENI. CDR3 length: 15 residues. The V gene lost 3 bases and the J gene lost 3 bases, with 14 bases spanning the gap. The CDR3 loop is CASSPARGGDTEAFF. CDR3 DNA sequence: TGTGCCAGCTCACCGGCAAGGGGGGGAGACACTGAAGCTTTCTTT.

CDR3: CASSGGGNTIYF. The CDR3, as DNA: TGTGCCAGCAGCGGAGGGGGAAACACCATATATTTT. The chain carries TRBV11-2 and TRBJ1-3; D uncertain. V gave up 5 bases and J gave up 4 bases, with 6 bases separating them. The V gene's germline CDR1 is SGHAT and CDR2 FQNNGV. CDR3 length: 12 residues.

The chain employs TRBV6-5 and TRBJ2-1; 9 positions agree with TRBD1. CDR1 is MNHEY and CDR2 is SVGAGI in the germline V gene. V gave up 8 bases and J gave up 1 base; unmatched junction bases: 3. This CDR3 spans 14 amino acids. The DNA of the CDR3 is TGTGCCAGCGCAGACAGGGGGTCCTACAATGAGCAGTTCTTC. Encoded protein: CASADRGSYNEQFF.

The count of this clone is one. The V call is TRBV6-2 or TRBV6-3, the J call TRBJ2-1, with 9 bases fitting TRBD2. The J segment lost 6 bases and the V segment lost 2 bases, leaving 2 bases of the junction unmatched. CDR1 and CDR2 from the germline V gene are MNHEY and SVGEGT. The CDR3 is 14 residues long. Written as DNA, the CDR3 is TGTGCCAGCAGTTACGAACTAGCGGGCAATGAGCAGTTCTTC. Translation gives CASSYELAGNEQFF.

This clone was recorded a few times. The DNA for the CDR3 is TGTGCCAGCAGTTACGGGAGGCCCACAGATACGCAGTATTTT. Residues: CASSYGRPTDTQYF. This chain links TRBV6-2 or TRBV6-3 with TRBJ2-3; D possibly corresponds to TRBD2 (6 bases). The length of the CDR3 is 14 residues. The germline V and J ends were trimmed by 2 bases and 2 bases, with 8 bases remaining between them. Germline V lookup: CDR1 MNHEY, CDR2 SVGEGT.

This clone was detected only a few times. The CDR3 sequence: CASSLVRGRYEQYF. The CDR3 bases are TGTGCCAGCAGCTTGGTCAGGGGGAGGTACGAGCAGTACTTC. The chain has TRBV5-6 and TRBJ2-7, with D possibly matching TRBD1 (7 bases). The CDR3 has 14 residues. Germline CDR1 and CDR2: SGHDT and YYEEEE. V was pared by 0 bases and J by 4 bases, with 11 bases between.

The gene calls are TRBV29-1 and TRBJ1-5; D may be TRBD1 (5 bases). The germline V and J ends were trimmed by 4 bases and 0 bases, with 13 bases remaining between them. CDR3 length: 15 residues. Per the germline V gene, CDR1 is SQVTM and CDR2 is ANQGSEA. CDR3 sequence: CSVGGGMGSNQPQHF. As DNA, the CDR3 is TGCAGCGTTGGTGGGGGGATGGGTAGCAATCAGCCCCAGCATTTT. The whole variable domain, filled in from reference TRBV29-1 and TRBJ1-5, reads SAVISQKPSRDICQRGTSLTIQCQVDSQVTMMFWYRQQPGQSLTLIATANQGSEATYESGFVIDKFPISRPNLTFSTLTVSNMSPEDSSIYLCSVGGGMGSNQPQHFGDGTRLSIL.

In its sample, this clone is medium-sized. This chain joins TRBV28 and TRBJ2-2, with 10 bases identical to TRBD1. The CDR3 length is 15 residues. Germline V gene lookup returns CDR1 MDHEN and CDR2 SYDVKM. V was pared by 5 bases and J by 3 bases, with 3 bases of the junction left unmatched. CDR3 in amino acids: CASSTGTGDTGELFF. In nucleotides, the CDR3 is TGTGCCAGCAGTACCGGGACAGGGGACACCGGGGAGCTGTTTTTT.

The chain recombines TRBV18 with TRBJ1-6; 9 nucleotides match TRBD1. The germline V gene encodes CDR1 KGHSH and CDR2 LQKENI. Losses at the gene ends were 5 bases for V and 6 bases for J; bases not matched to a gene: 14. The CDR3 length is 18 residues. The DNA of the CDR3 is TGTGCCAGCTCATCCTTCCGGGACAGGGAGAGTGGTAATTCACCCCTCCACTTT. This codes for CASSSFRDRESGNSPLHF.

V usage is TRBV5-4 and J usage is TRBJ2-1; possible D gene TRBD2, 6 bases. Germline V gene lookup returns CDR1 SGHNT and CDR2 YYREEE (reference sequence). V lost 2 bases, J lost 3 bases, and 12 bases lay in between. The CDR3 is 15 residues long. The CDR3 region has the DNA TGTGCCAGCAGCTTCGGGGGAGACCACTACAATGAGCAGTTCTTC. Encoded protein: CASSFGGDHYNEQFF.

This sequence joins TRBV6-5 and TRBJ2-1; weak D call: TRBD2 (6 bases). The CDR3 length is 15 residues. The V gene lost 6 bases and the J gene lost 5 bases, with 17 bases spanning the gap. Germline CDR1 is MNHEY and CDR2 is SVGAGI. For the CDR3, the DNA is TGTGCCAGCAGCCTACTAGGACTAAACCACAATGAGCAGTTCTTC. This encodes CASSLLGLNHNEQFF.

This clone was seen just once. The chain has TRBV9 and TRBJ2-5, with no clear D. V lost 0 bases and J lost 5, with 11 bases in between. Germline V gives CDR1 SGDLS, CDR2 YYNGEE. This CDR3 contains 14 residues. The CDR3 nucleotides read TGTGCCAGCAGCGTAGGGCTAGTCGCGGAGACCCAGTACTTC. It translates to CASSVGLVAETQYF.

V usage is TRBV19 and J usage is TRBJ1-4; 7 bases agree with TRBD1. Germline CDR1 and CDR2: LNHDA and SQIVND (reference sequence). CDR3 size: 15 residues. The V and J ends lost 5 bases and 0 bases, in that order; junction bases with no gene match: 3. CDR3 loop: CASSEQGSTNEKLFF. DNA of the CDR3: TGTGCCAGTAGTGAACAGGGGTCAACTAATGAAAAACTGTTTTTT.

V and J are TRBV29-1 and TRBJ1-2, with D possibly matching TRBD1 (5 bases). The CDR3 is 13 amino acids. CDR1 SQVTM and CDR2 ANQGSEA come from the germline V gene. V was cut by 2 bases and J by 6 bases, with 13 bases left in between. This chain's CDR3 is CSVEFPGQDGYTF. The CDR3 nucleotides are TGCAGCGTTGAATTTCCAGGGCAGGATGGCTACACCTTC.

The J gene is TRBJ1-1, the V gene TRBV5-1, with TRBD1 as a possible D gene (5 bases). The V end lost 4 bases, the J end lost 0 bases, and 10 bases lay between the germline ends. This CDR3 is 14 amino acids long. Germline CDR1 SGHRS, CDR2 YFSETQ. CDR3 in amino acids: CASSRGVMNTEAFF. CDR3 DNA sequence: TGCGCCAGCAGCCGGGGGGTCATGAACACTGAAGCTTTCTTT.

The table lists this clone with a few counts. This rearrangement joins TRBV28 to TRBJ1-2, with D possibly matching TRBD1 (5 bases). The V and J ends lost 3 bases and 2 bases respectively, with 10 bases between them. The CDR3 has 14 residues. Germline CDR1 is MDHEN and CDR2 is SYDVKM. The CDR3 nucleotides are TGTGCCAGCAGTTTCGGGGGGTTGAACTATGGCTACACCTTC. Translating it yields CASSFGGLNYGYTF.

This clone was observed a single time. This chain joins TRBV15 and TRBJ1-3; TRBD1 matches 8 bases. This CDR3 has 17 residues. CDR1 is LNHNV and CDR2 is YYDKDF in the germline V gene (reference sequence). The V segment lost 0 bases and the J segment 4 bases; nucleotides outside the gene matches: 8. The CDR3 protein is CATSREGRGREGNTIYF. The CDR3 bases are TGTGCCACCAGCAGAGAAGGCAGGGGGCGAGAAGGAAACACCATATATTTT.

V gene TRBV6-5 combines with J gene TRBJ2-1; tentatively, D is TRBD1 (6 bases). The CDR3 sequence is 12 residues long. Trimming took 4 bases from V and 8 from J, leaving 9 bases between them. CDR1 and CDR2 from the germline V gene are MNHEY and SVGAGI. CDR3 loop: CASSSTGHEQFF. The CDR3 bases are TGTGCCAGCAGTTCCACAGGGCATGAGCAGTTCTTC.